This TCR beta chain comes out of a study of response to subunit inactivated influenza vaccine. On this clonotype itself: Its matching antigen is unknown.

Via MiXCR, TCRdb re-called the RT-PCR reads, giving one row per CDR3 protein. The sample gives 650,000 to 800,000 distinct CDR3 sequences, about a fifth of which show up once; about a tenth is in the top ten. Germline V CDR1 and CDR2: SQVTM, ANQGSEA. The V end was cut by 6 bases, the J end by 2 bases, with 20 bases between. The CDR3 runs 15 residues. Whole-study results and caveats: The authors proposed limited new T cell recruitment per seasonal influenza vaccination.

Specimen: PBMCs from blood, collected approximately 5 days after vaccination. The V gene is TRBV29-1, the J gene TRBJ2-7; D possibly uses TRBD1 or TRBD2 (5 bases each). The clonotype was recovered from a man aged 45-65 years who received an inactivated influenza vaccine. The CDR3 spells CSVRGVPGITYEQYF. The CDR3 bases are TGCAGCGTCCGAGGGGTACCGGGAATAACCTACGAGCAGTACTTC.